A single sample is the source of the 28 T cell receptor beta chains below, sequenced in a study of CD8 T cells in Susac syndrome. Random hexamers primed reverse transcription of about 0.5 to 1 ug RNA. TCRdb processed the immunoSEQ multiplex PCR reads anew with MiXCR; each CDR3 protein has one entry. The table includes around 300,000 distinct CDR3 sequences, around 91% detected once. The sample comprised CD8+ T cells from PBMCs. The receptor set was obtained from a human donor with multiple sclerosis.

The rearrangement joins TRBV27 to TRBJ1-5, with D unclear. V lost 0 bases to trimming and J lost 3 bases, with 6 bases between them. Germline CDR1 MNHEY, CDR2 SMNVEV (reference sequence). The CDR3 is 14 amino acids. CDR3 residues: CASSLSRLNQPQHF. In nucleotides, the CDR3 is TGTGCCAGCAGTTTATCCAGGCTCAATCAGCCCCAGCATTTT.

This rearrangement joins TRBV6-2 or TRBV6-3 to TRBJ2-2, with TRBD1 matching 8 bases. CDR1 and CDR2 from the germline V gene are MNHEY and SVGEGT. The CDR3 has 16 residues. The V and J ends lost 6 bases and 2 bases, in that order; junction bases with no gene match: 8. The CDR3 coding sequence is TGTGCCAGCAGCCCCTGGACAGGGCCAAACACCGGGGAGCTGTTTTTT. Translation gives CASSPWTGPNTGELFF.

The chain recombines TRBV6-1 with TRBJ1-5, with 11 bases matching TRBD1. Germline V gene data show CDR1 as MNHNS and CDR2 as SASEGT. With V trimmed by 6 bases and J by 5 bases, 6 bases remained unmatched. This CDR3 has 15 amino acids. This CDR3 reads CASSGGQGVYQPQHF. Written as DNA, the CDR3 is TGTGCCAGCAGCGGGGGACAGGGGGTATATCAGCCCCAGCATTTT.

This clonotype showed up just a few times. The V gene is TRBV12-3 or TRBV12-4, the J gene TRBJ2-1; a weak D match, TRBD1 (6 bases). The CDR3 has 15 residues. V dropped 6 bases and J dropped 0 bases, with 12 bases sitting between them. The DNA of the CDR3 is TGTGCCAGCAGGCCCGGGACAAGCTCCTACAATGAGCAGTTCTTC. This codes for CASRPGTSSYNEQFF.

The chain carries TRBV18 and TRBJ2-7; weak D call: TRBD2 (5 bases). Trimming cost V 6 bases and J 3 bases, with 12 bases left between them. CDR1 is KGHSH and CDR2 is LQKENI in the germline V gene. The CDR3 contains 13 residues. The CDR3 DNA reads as TGTGCCAGCTCTCAGACGGACTTCTACGAGCAGTACTTC. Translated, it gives CASSQTDFYEQYF. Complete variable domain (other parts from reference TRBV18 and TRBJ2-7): NAGVMQNPRHLVRRRGQEARLRCSPMKGHSHVYWYRQLPEEGLKFMVYLQKENIIDESGMPKERFSAEFPKEGPSILRIQQVVRGDSAAYFCASSQTDFYEQYFGPGTRLTVT.

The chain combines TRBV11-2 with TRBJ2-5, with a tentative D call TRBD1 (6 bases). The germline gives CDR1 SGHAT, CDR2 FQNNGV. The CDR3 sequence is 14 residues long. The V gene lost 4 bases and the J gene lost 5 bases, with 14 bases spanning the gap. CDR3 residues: CASSSLQGWETQYF. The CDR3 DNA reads TGTGCCAGCAGCTCCTTACAGGGCTGGGAGACCCAGTACTTC.

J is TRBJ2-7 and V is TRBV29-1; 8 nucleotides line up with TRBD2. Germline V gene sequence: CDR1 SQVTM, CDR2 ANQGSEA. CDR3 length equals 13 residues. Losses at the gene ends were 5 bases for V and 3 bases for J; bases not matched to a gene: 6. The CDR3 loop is CSVLSGGDYEQYF. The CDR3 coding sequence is TGCAGCGTTTTAAGCGGGGGTGACTACGAGCAGTACTTC.

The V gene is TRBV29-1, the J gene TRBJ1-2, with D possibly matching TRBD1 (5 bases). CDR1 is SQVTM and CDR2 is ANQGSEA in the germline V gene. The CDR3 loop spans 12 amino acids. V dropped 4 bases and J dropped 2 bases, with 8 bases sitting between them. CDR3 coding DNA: TGCAGCGTTGGGGGGGAAAACTATGGCTACACCTTC. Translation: CSVGGENYGYTF. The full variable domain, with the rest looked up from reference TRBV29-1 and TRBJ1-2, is SAVISQKPSRDICQRGTSLTIQCQVDSQVTMMFWYRQQPGQSLTLIATANQGSEATYESGFVIDKFPISRPNLTFSTLTVSNMSPEDSSIYLCSVGGENYGYTFGSGTRLTVV.

The CDR3 region is CATSEAGSFTGNEQFF. CDR3 bases: TGTGCCACCAGTGAGGCCGGGAGCTTTACTGGGAATGAGCAGTTCTTC. The chain links TRBV24-1 to TRBJ2-1, with D maybe TRBD2 (6 bases). V dropped 4 bases and J dropped 7 bases, with 19 bases sitting between them. The CDR3 consists of 16 residues. The germline V gene encodes CDR1 KGHDR and CDR2 SFDVKD.

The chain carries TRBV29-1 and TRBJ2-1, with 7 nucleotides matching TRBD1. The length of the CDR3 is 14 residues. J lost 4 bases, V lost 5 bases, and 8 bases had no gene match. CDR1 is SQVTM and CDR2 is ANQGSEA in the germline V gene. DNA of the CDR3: TGCAGCGTTCCACAGGGGATGATATACAATGAGCAGTTCTTC. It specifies CSVPQGMIYNEQFF.

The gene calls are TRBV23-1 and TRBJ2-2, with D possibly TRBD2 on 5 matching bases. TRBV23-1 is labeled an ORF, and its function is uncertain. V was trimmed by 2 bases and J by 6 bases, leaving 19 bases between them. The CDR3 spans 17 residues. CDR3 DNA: TGCGCCAGCAGTCAACGGGCCGTAGTGGGAGCGGCCGGGGAGCTGTTTTTT. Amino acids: CASSQRAVVGAAGELFF.

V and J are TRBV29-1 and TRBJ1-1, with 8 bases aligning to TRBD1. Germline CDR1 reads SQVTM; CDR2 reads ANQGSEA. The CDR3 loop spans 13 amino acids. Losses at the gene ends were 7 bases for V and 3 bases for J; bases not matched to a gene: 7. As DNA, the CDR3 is TGCAGCGGTGGACAGGGCTCACACACTGAAGCTTTCTTT. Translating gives CSGGQGSHTEAFF.

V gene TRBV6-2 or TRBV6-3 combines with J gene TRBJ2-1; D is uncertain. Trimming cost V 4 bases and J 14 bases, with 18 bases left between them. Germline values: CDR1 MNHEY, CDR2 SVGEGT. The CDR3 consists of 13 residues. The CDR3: CASSSPPLGLEFF. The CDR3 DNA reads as TGTGCCAGCAGTTCCCCCCCCTTGGGTCTGGAGTTCTTC.

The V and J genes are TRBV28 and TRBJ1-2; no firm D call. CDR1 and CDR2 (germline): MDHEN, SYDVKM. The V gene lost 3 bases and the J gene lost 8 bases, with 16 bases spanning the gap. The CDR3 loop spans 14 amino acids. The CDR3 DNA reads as TGTGCCAGCAGTTTCAGGACGGTGCCTAGGGGCTACACCTTC. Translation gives CASSFRTVPRGYTF.

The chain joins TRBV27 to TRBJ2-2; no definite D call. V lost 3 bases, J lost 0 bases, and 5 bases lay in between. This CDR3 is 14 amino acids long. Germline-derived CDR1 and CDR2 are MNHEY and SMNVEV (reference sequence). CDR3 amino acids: CASSFGSNTGELFF. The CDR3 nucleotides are TGTGCCAGCAGTTTTGGGTCGAACACCGGGGAGCTGTTTTTT.

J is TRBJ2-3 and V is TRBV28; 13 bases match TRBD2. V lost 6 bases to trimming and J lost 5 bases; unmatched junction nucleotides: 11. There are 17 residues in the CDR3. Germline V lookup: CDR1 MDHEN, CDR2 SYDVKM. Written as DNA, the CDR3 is TGTGCCAGCAGCCAAACTAGCGGGGGGGTCGGAGAAGATACGCAGTATTTT. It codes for CASSQTSGGVGEDTQYF.

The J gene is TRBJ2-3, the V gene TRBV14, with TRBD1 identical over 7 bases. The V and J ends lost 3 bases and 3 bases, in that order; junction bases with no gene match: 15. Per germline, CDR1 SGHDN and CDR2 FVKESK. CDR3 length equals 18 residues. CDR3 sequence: CASSQTSQTGWRTDTQYF. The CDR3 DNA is TGTGCCAGCAGCCAGACCTCCCAGACAGGGTGGAGGACAGATACGCAGTATTTT.

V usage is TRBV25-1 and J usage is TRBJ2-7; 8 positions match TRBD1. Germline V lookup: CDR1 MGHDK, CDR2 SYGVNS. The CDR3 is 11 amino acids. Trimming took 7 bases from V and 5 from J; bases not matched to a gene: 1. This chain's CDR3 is CASTGGNEQYF. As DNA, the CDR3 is TGTGCCAGCACAGGGGGCAACGAGCAGTACTTC.

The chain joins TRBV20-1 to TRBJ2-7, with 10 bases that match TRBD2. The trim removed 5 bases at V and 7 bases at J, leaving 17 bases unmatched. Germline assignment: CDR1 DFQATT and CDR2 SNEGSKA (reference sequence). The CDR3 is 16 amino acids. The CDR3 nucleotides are TGCAGTGCTCCCAACGTAGGGCTAGCGGGGGTTGTTGAGCAGTACTTC. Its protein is CSAPNVGLAGVVEQYF.

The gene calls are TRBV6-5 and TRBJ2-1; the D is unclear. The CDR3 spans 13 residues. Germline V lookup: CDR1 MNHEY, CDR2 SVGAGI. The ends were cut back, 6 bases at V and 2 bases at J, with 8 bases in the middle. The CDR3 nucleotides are TGTGCCAGCAGAACCGAGGCCTACAATGAGCAGTTCTTC. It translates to CASRTEAYNEQFF.

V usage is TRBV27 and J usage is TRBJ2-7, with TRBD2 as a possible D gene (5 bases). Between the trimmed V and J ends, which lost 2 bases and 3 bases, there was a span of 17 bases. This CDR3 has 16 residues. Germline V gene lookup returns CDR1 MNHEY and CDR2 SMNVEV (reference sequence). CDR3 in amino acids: CASSLAGEDFGYEQYF. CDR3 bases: TGTGCCAGCAGTTTAGCGGGTGAGGACTTTGGCTACGAGCAGTACTTC.

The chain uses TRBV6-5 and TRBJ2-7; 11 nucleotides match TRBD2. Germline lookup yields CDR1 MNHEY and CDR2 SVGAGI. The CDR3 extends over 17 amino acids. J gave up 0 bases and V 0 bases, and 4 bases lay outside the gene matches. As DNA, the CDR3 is TGTGCCAGCAGTTACTCGACGGGACTAGCGGCCTCCTACGAGCAGTACTTC. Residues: CASSYSTGLAASYEQYF.

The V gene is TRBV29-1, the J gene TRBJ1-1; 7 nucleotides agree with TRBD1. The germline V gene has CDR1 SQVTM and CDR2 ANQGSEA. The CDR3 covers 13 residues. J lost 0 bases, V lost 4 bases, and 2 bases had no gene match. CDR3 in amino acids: CSVGDSLNTEAFF. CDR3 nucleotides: TGCAGCGTTGGGGACAGTCTGAACACTGAAGCTTTCTTT.

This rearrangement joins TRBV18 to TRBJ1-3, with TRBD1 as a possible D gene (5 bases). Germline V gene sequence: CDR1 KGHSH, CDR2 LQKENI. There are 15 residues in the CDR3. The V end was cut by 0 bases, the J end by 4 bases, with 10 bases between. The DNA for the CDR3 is TGTGCCAGCTCACCACCGCAGGGATCGGGAAACACCATATATTTT. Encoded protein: CASSPPQGSGNTIYF.

The CDR3 coding sequence is TGTGCCAGCAGTCAACTCCCCGGGACGAACACTGAAGCTTTCTTT. It translates to CASSQLPGTNTEAFF. V and J are TRBV28 and TRBJ1-1; possible D gene TRBD1, 5 bases. V dropped 5 bases and J dropped 1 base, with 14 bases sitting between them. There are 15 residues in the CDR3. Germline V gene sequence: CDR1 MDHEN, CDR2 SYDVKM.

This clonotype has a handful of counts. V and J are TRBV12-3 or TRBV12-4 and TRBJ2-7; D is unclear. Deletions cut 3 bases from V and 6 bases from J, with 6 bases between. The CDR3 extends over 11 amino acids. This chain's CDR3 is CASSFVGEQYF. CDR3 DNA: TGTGCCAGCAGTTTTGTAGGCGAGCAGTACTTC.

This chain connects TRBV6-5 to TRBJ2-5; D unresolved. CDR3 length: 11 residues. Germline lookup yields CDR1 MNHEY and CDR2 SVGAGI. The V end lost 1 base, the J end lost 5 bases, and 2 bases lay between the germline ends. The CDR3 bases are TGTGCCAGCAGTTACTTTGAGACCCAGTACTTC. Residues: CASSYFETQYF.

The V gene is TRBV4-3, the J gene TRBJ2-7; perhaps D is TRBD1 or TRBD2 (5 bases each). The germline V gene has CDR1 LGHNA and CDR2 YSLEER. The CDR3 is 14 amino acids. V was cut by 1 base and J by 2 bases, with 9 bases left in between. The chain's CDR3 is CASSQAQGAYEQYF. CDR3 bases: TGCGCCAGCAGCCAAGCCCAGGGAGCCTACGAGCAGTACTTC.